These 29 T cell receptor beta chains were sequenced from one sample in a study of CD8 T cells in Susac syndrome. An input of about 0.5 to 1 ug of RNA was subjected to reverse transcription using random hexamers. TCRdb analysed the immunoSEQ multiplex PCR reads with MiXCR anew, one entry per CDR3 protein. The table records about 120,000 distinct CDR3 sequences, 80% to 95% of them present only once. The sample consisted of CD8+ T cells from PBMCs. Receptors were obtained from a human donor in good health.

CDR3: CASSFPDRAVNGYTF. CDR3 DNA sequence: TGTGCCAGCAGCTTCCCCGACAGGGCAGTGAATGGCTACACCTTC. This chain uses TRBV5-4 with TRBJ1-2; 7 positions match TRBD1. Germline V gives CDR1 SGHNT, CDR2 YYREEE (reference sequence). The CDR3 runs 15 residues. V gave up 2 bases and J gave up 6 bases; unmatched junction bases: 10.

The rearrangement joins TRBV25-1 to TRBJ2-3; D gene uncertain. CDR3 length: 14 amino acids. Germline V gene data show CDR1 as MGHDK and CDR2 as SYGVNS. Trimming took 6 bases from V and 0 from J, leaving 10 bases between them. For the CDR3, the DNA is TGTGCCAGCAGCTCTGGGGTCAGCACAGATACGCAGTATTTT. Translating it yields CASSSGVSTDTQYF.

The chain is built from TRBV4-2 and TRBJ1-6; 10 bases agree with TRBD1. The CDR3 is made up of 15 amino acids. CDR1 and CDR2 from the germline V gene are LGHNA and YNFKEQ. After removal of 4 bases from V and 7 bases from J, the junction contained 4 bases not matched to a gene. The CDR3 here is CASSLKDRGNSPLHF. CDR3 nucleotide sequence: TGTGCCAGCAGCCTAAAGGACAGGGGGAATTCACCCCTCCACTTT.

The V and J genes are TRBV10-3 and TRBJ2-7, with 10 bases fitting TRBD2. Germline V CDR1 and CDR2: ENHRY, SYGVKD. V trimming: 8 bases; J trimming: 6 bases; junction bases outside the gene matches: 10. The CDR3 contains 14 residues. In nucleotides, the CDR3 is TGTGCCATCCAAGCTAGCGGGGGTCCCCGCGAGCAGTACTTC. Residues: CAIQASGGPREQYF.

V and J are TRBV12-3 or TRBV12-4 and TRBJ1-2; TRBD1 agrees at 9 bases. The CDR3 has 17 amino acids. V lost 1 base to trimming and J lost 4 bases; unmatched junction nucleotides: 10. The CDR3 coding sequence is TGTGCCAGCAGTTTAGGGCCCGGGACAGGGACCCGCTATGGCTACACCTTC. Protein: CASSLGPGTGTRYGYTF.

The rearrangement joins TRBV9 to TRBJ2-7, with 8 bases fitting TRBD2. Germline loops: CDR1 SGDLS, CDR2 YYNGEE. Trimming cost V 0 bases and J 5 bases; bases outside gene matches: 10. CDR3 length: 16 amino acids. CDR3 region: CASSVGRGAQWDEQYF. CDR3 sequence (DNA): TGTGCCAGCAGCGTAGGGCGGGGGGCCCAGTGGGACGAGCAGTACTTC.

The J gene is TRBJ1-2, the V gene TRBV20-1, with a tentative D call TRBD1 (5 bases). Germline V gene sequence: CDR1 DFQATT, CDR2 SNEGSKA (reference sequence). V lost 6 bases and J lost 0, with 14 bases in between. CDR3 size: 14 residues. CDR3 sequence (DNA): TGCAGTGCAGGAGGGCAGGGAGCTAACTATGGCTACACCTTC. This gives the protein CSAGGQGANYGYTF.

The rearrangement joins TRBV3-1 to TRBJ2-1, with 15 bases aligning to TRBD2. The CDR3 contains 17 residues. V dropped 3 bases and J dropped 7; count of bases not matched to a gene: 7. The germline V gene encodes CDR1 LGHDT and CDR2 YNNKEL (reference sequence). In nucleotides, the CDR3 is TGTGCCAGCAGCCACGGACTAGCGGGAGGGCCGAAGAATGAGCAGTTCTTC. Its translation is CASSHGLAGGPKNEQFF.

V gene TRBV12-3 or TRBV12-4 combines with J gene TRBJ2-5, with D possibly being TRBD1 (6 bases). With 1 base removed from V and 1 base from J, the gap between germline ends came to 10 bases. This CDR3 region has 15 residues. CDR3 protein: CASSLGGRGQETQYF. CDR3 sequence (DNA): TGTGCCAGCAGTTTAGGGGGCAGGGGCCAAGAGACCCAGTACTTC.

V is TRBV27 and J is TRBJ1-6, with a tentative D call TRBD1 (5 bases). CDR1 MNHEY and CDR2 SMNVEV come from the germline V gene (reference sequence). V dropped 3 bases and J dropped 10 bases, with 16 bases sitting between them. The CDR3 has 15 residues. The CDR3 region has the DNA TGTGCCAGCAGTTTGTCTGCAGGGTTTCAATCACCCCTCCACTTT. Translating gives CASSLSAGFQSPLHF.

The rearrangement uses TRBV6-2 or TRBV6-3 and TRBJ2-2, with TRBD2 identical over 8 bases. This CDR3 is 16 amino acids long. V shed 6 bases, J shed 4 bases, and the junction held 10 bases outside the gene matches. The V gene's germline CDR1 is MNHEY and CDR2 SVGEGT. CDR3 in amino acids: CASSRGLVSATGELFF. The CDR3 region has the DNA TGTGCCAGCAGCCGGGGACTAGTATCTGCCACCGGGGAGCTGTTTTTT.

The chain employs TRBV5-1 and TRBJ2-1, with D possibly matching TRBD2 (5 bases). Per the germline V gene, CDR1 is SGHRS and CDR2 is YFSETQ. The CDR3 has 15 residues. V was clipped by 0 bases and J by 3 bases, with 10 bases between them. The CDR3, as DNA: TGCGCCAGCAGCTTGGACTCGGGGATCTACAATGAGCAGTTCTTC. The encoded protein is CASSLDSGIYNEQFF.

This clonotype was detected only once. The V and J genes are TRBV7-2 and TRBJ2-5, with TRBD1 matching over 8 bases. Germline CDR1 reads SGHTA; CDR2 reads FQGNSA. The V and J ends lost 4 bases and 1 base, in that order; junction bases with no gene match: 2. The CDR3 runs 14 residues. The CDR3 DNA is TGTGCCAGCAGCTACAGGGGGTTCCAAGAGACCCAGTACTTC. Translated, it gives CASSYRGFQETQYF. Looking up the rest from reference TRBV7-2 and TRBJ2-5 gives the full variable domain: GAGVSQSPSNKVTEKGKDVELRCDPISGHTALYWYRQSLGQGLEFLIYFQGNSAPDKSGLPSDRFSAERTGGSVSTLTIQRTQQEDSAVYLCASSYRGFQETQYFGPGTRLLVL.

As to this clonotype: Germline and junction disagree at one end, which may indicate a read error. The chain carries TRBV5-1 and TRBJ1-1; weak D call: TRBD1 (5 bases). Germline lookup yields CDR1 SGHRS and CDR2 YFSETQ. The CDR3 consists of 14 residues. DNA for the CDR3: TGCGCCAGCAGATTGGGACGGTCGAACACTGAAGCTTTCTTT. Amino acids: CASRLGRSNTEAFF.

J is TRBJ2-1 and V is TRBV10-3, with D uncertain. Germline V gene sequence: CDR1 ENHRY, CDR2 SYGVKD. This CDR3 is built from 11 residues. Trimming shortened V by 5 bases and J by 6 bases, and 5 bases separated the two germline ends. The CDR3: CAISKVNEQFF. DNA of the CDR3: TGTGCCATCAGTAAGGTCAATGAGCAGTTCTTC.

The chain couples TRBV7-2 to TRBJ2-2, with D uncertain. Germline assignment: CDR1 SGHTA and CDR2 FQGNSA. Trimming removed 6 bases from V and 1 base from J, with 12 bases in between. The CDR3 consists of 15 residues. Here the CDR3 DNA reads TGTGCCAGCAGGCGGACCGAACTGAACACCGGGGAGCTGTTTTTT. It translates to CASRRTELNTGELFF.

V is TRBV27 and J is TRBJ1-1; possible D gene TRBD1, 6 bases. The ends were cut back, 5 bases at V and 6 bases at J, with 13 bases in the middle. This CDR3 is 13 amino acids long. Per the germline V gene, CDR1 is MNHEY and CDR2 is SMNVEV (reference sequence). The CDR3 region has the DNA TGTGCCAGCAGTATCCGACAGGACTCTGAAGCTTTCTTT. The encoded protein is CASSIRQDSEAFF.

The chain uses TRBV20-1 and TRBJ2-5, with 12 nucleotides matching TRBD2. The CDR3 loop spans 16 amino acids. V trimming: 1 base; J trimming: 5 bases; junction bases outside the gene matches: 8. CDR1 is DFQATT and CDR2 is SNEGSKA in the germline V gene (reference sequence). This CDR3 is CSARVGLAGGHETQYF. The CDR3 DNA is TGCAGTGCTAGAGTGGGGCTAGCGGGGGGGCATGAGACCCAGTACTTC.

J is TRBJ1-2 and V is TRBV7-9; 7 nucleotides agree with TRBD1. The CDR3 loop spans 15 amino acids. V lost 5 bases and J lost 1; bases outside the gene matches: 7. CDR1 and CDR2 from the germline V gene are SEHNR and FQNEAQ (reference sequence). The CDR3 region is CASSVPGGLNYGYTF. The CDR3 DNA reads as TGTGCCAGCAGCGTTCCAGGGGGACTTAACTATGGCTACACCTTC. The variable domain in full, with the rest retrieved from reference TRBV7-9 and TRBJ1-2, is DTGVSQNPRHKITKRGQNVTFRCDPISEHNRLYWYRQTLGQGPEFLTYFQNEAQLEKSRLLSDRFSAERPKGSFSTLEIQRTEQGDSAMYLCASSVPGGLNYGYTFGSGTRLTVV.

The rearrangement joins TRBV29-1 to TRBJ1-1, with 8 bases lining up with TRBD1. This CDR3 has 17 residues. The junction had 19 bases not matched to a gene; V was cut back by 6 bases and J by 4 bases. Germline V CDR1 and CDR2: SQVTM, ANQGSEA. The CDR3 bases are TGCAGCGTCCAGCAGGGGGCTGAAGTATTTTTGAGCACTGAAGCTTTCTTT. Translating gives CSVQQGAEVFLSTEAFF.

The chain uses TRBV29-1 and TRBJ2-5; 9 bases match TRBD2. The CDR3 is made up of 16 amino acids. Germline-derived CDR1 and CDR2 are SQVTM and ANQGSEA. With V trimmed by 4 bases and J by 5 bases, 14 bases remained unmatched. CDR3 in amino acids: CSVVGHRAGGTETQYF. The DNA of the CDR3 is TGCAGCGTTGTAGGGCACAGGGCGGGAGGGACGGAGACCCAGTACTTC.

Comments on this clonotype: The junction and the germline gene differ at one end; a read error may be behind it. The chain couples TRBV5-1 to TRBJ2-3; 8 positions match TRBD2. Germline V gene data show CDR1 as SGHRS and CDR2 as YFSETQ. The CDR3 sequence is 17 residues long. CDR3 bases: TGCGCCAGCAGCCCTGGTAGCCCGGCGGGGGGCACATATACGCAGTATTTT. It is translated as CASSPGSPAGGTYTQYF.

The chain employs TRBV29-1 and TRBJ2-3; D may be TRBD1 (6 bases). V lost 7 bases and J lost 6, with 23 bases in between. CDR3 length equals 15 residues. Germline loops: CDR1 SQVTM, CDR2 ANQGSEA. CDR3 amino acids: CSALSVGGKGDTQYF. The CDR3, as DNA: TGCAGCGCCTTAAGTGTAGGGGGAAAAGGTGATACGCAGTATTTT.

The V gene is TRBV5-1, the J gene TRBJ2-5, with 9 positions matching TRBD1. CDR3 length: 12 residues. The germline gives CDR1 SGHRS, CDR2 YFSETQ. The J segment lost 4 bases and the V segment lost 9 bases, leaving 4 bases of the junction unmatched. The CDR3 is CAIGGQGETQYF. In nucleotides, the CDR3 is TGCGCCATCGGGGGACAGGGAGAGACCCAGTACTTC.

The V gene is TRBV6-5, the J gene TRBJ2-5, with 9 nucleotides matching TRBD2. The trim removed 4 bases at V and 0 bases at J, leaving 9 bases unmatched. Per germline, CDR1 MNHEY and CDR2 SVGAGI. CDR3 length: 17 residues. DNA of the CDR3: TGTGCCAGCAGTTTTTCCCGACTAGCGGATTACCAAGAGACCCAGTACTTC. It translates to CASSFSRLADYQETQYF.

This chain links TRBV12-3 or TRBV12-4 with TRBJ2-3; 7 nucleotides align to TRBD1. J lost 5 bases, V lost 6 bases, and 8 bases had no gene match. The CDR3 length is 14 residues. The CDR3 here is CASSPRDSRDTQYF. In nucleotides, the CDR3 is TGTGCCAGCAGCCCTCGGGACAGCCGAGATACGCAGTATTTT.

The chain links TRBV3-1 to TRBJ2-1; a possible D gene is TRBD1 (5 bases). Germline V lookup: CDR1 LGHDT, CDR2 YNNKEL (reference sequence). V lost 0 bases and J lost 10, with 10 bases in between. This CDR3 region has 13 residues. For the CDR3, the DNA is TGTGCCAGCAGCCAAGATCGCCAGGGCGAGCAGTTCTTC. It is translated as CASSQDRQGEQFF.

The CDR3 here is CASSTGLGSYEQYF. Written as DNA, the CDR3 is TGTGCCAGTAGTACCGGATTGGGTTCCTACGAGCAGTACTTC. The chain carries TRBV19 and TRBJ2-7, with D unresolved. Germline lookup yields CDR1 LNHDA and CDR2 SQIVND (reference sequence). V shed 4 bases and J shed 1 base, with 11 bases lying between them. The CDR3 runs to 14 residues.

The CDR3 DNA is TGCGCCAGCAGCCATAAGACGCGGCAAGGGACCGGGGAGCTGTTTTTT. Its translation: CASSHKTRQGTGELFF. J is TRBJ2-2 and V is TRBV4-3, with D unclear. V lost 3 bases and J 5 bases, leaving 16 bases between the germline ends. Germline assignment: CDR1 LGHNA and CDR2 YSLEER. The CDR3 has 16 residues.